These T cell receptor beta chains were read from a single sample in a study of blood T cell repertoires in COVID-19. The data were produced by immunoSEQ multiplex PCR, yet TCRdb's version contains in-frame clones alone and is incomplete. Here the sample spans about 170,000 clones, almost 85% being singletons. Sample: peripheral blood. These receptors all stem from a man aged 40-55 years who had recovered from COVID-19. Each CDR3 is given with its conserved first and last residue.

len: 15
v_gene: TRBV5-5
CDR3aa: CASSADRGLLYEQYF

len: 15
v_gene: TRBV7-2
CDR3aa: CASSLGGSAGGGYTF

len: 14
v_gene: TRBV4-1
CDR3aa: CASSQDGTSYEQYF

len: 11
v_gene: TRBV29-1
CDR3aa: CSGWGGGGYTF

len: 15
v_gene: TRBV4-1
CDR3aa: CASTSQVRNTGELFF

len: 15
v_gene: TRBV14
CDR3aa: CASSQRRQVANEQFF

len: 15
v_gene: TRBV9
CDR3aa: CASSVVYGTGAEAFF

len: 15
v_gene: TRBV24-1
CDR3aa: CATSDPRDPRGPQHF

len: 15
v_gene: TRBV4-3
CDR3aa: CASSQGTGAGQPQHF

len: 16
v_gene: TRBV9
CDR3aa: CASSVGSLAEYNEQFF

len: 13
v_gene: TRBV12-3/TRBV12-4
CDR3aa: CASSSLGGDEQYF

len: 14
v_gene: TRBV5-1
CDR3aa: CASRKGEWTGELFF

len: 16
v_gene: TRBV4-1
CDR3aa: CASSQASARGSEKLFF

len: 15
v_gene: TRBV6-2/TRBV6-3
CDR3aa: CASSYPSTGQETQYF

len: 15
v_gene: TRBV6-5
CDR3aa: CASSRRDRGVYEQYF

len: 15
v_gene: TRBV7-9
CDR3aa: CASRAIEVNSYEQYF

len: 14
v_gene: TRBV7-2
CDR3aa: CASSLDFRAYEQYF

len: 12
v_gene: TRBV29-1
CDR3aa: CSVRSGNTEAFF

len: 18
v_gene: TRBV4-3
CDR3aa: CASSQVSQLAGGRSEQFF

len: 20
v_gene: TRBV19
CDR3aa: CASSLLYNGQAFSGANVLTF

len: 13
v_gene: TRBV27
CDR3aa: CASRRGTNTEAFF

len: 13
v_gene: TRBV12-3/TRBV12-4
CDR3aa: CASSGSVGPEAFF

len: 12
v_gene: TRBV12-3/TRBV12-4
CDR3aa: CATREGAREQFF

len: 14
v_gene: TRBV29-1
CDR3aa: CSVVHTGSYNEQFF

len: 12
v_gene: TRBV29-1
CDR3aa: CSVAGQSYEQYF

len: 16
v_gene: TRBV19
CDR3aa: CASRSGRERKTGELFF

len: 14
v_gene: TRBV27
CDR3aa: CASSLGQGTYEQYF

len: 14
v_gene: TRBV28
CDR3aa: CASSFRQGITPQHF

len: 15
v_gene: TRBV4-2
CDR3aa: CASSQGRGYGDTQYF

len: 16
v_gene: TRBV4-3
CDR3aa: CASSQDRASGSYEQYF

len: 14
v_gene: TRBV3-1/TRBV3-2
CDR3aa: CASSRQATNEKLFF

len: 15
v_gene: TRBV28
CDR3aa: CASSTSGSGTDTQYF

len: 15
v_gene: TRBV7-9
CDR3aa: CASSLGAGGKGEQYF

len: 13
v_gene: TRBV7-8
CDR3aa: CASSLQAYNEQFF

len: 14
v_gene: TRBV28
CDR3aa: CASCVWRIGGELFF

len: 14
v_gene: TRBV7-7
CDR3aa: CASSLYRGYETQYF

len: 15
v_gene: TRBV4-3
CDR3aa: CASSRVSGQQETQYF

len: 15
v_gene: TRBV30
CDR3aa: CAWSTQGALNTEAFF

len: 13
v_gene: TRBV7-2
CDR3aa: CASSLGGPRELFF

len: 15
v_gene: TRBV28
CDR3aa: CASSGERGPTGELFF

len: 13
v_gene: TRBV19
CDR3aa: CASSANRGYEQYF

len: 15
v_gene: TRBV5-5
CDR3aa: CASSLDGQGNQPQHF

len: 16
v_gene: TRBV2
CDR3aa: CASSPTSGGNTDTQYF

len: 15
v_gene: TRBV11-2
CDR3aa: CASSFPGTGNNEQFF

len: 11
v_gene: TRBV28
CDR3aa: CASSRRNTIYF